The rows below give T cell receptor beta chains drawn from one sample of a study of CD8 T cells in ankylosing spondylitis. MiXCR was run by TCRdb on the 5' RACE reads, yielding one entry per CDR3 protein. The profile covers fewer than 400,000 distinct CDR3 sequences, with over 12% appearing a single time and 0.85% to 1.4% taken by the ten largest. The sequenced sample was blood, either unsorted or a sorted T cell fraction (not recorded which). Every receptor here comes from a male donor with ankylosing spondylitis or in good health (not recorded which). Both conserved end residues are part of each CDR3. The D gene is left open where the match is weak. A row's size may be missing; if present it is once, few, many or a size class.

CASRRRGAGTDTQYF	TGCGCCAGCAGGCGGAGGGGCGCGGGCACAGATACGCAGTATTTT	NA	TRBJ2-3	TRBV5-1	NA
CASSRGQGMGKNIQYF	TGTGCCAGTAGTAGGGGACAGGGAATGGGTAAAAACATTCAGTACTTC	NA	TRBJ2-4	TRBV19	TRBD1
CARGTEGTGELFF	TGTGCCAGGGGGACAGAGGGCACCGGGGAGCTGTTTTTT	few	TRBJ2-2	TRBV21-1	NA
CASRQQLPPGAYEQYF	TGTGCCAGCAGACAACAACTTCCCCCCGGAGCCTACGAGCAGTACTTC	few	TRBJ2-7	TRBV5-5	NA
CASSSDQVDTQYF	TGCGCCAGCAGCTCGGACCAGGTAGATACGCAGTATTTT	many	TRBJ2-3	TRBV5-1	NA
CASSSTGGGYGYTF	TGTGCCAGCAGTTCTACAGGGGGCGGATATGGCTACACCTTC	few	TRBJ1-2	TRBV12-3/TRBV12-4	TRBD1
CSARATKVHEQFF	TGCAGTGCTAGAGCGACGAAGGTACATGAGCAGTTCTTC	few	TRBJ2-1	TRBV20-1	NA
CASSWGLAGIISYEQYF	TGCGCCAGCAGCTGGGGACTAGCGGGGATTATCTCCTACGAGCAGTACTTC	NA	TRBJ2-7	TRBV5-1	TRBD2
CASSYSAAAANYGYTF	TGTGCCAGCAGTTACTCGGCGGCTGCAGCTAACTATGGCTACACCTTC	NA	TRBJ1-2	TRBV6-5	NA
CASSLGLAVQGPPEQFF	TGTGCCAGCAGCCTCGGACTAGCGGTCCAGGGACCCCCCGAGCAGTTCTTC	NA	TRBJ2-1	TRBV11-2	TRBD2
CASSFRDSGANVLTF	TGCGCCAGCAGCTTCCGGGACTCTGGGGCCAACGTCCTGACTTTC	few	TRBJ2-6	TRBV5-1	NA
CASSEGEGTYSNQPQHF	TGTGCCAGCAGCGAGGGGGAGGGAACTTATAGCAATCAGCCCCAGCATTTT	NA	TRBJ1-5	TRBV12-3/TRBV12-4	NA
CASSLLTGANTGELFF	TGTGCCAGCAGTCTCCTGACGGGGGCCAACACCGGGGAGCTGTTTTTT	NA	TRBJ2-2	TRBV27	NA
CASSINSLRDLSGANVLTF	TGTGCCAGCAGCATAAACAGCCTTAGGGACCTCTCTGGGGCCAACGTCCTGACTTTC	few	TRBJ2-6	TRBV11-2	NA
CASSPDRATEAFF	TGCGCCAGCAGTCCCGACAGGGCCACTGAAGCTTTCTTT	many	TRBJ1-1	TRBV5-1	TRBD1
CASKGYGYTF	TGTGCCAGCAAGGGATATGGCTACACCTTC	few	TRBJ1-2	TRBV25-1	NA
CATSDWDVPSGQHF	TGTGCCACCAGTGATTGGGACGTCCCCTCAGGGCAGCATTTT	NA	TRBJ1-5	TRBV24-1	NA
CASGPPSGQGGTGELFF	TGTGCTAGTGGCCCCCCCTCTGGGCAGGGGGGTACCGGGGAGCTGTTTTTT	NA	TRBJ2-2	TRBV12-5	NA
CATSSGTFTDTQYF	TGTGCCACCAGCAGTGGGACCTTCACAGATACGCAGTATTTT	few	TRBJ2-3	TRBV15	NA
CASSSSEAANGNTEAFF	TGTGCCAGCAGCTCGAGCGAAGCCGCCAACGGGAACACTGAAGCTTTCTTT	NA	TRBJ1-1	TRBV7-6	NA
CASSPRGVVSTDTQYF	TGTGCCAGCAGTCCTAGGGGGGTCGTCAGCACAGATACGCAGTATTTT	few	TRBJ2-3	TRBV12-3/TRBV12-4	NA
CASSWNAGYGYTF	TGTGCCAGCAGTTGGAATGCGGGCTATGGCTACACCTTC	NA	TRBJ1-2	TRBV12-3/TRBV12-4	NA
CASSRVDPREDTQYF	TGTGCCAGCAGCAGAGTCGATCCCCGGGAAGATACGCAGTATTTT	NA	TRBJ2-3	TRBV5-4	NA
CASSAEERGLGGEQFF	TGCGCCAGCAGCGCAGAGGAGAGAGGGCTTGGGGGGGAGCAGTTCTTC	few	TRBJ2-1	TRBV5-1	NA
CASSQGQNEKLFF	TGCGCCAGCAGCCAGGGACAGAATGAAAAACTGTTTTTT	many	TRBJ1-4	TRBV5-1	TRBD1
CSVETSSRGAAF	TGCAGCGTTGAAACCTCAAGTCGAGGGGCGGCCTTC	NA	TRBJ1-2	TRBV29-1	NA
CASSTRGRSGNTIYF	TGTGCCAGCAGTACCAGGGGCCGCTCTGGAAACACCATATATTTT	NA	TRBJ1-3	TRBV12-3/TRBV12-4	NA
CAISESGDSQPQHF	TGTGCCATCAGTGAGTCAGGGGATAGTCAGCCCCAGCATTTT	few	TRBJ1-5	TRBV10-3	NA
CASSPSGGGGYTF	TGTGCCAGCAGCCCCTCGGGGGGTGGAGGCTACACCTTC	few	TRBJ1-2	TRBV11-2	NA